This T cell receptor beta chain appears in the sequencing data of a study of shared clonotypes between healthy human individuals. General study results and limits: Some clonotypes were shared by all four sorted-subset donors, while others were not shared. The non-shared ones had lower generation probabilities than the shared ones.

On this clone: As yet, its antigen is unknown.

In the CD4+ fraction, cells were divided into CD45RA+ naive and CD45RA-negative memory subsets. The V end was cut by 2 bases, the J end by 6 bases, with 7 bases between. Per germline, CDR1 KGHSH and CDR2 LQKENI. The CDR3 sequence is 12 residues long. Across several immunoSEQ plates, the genomic DNA of each subset was split evenly. TCRdb's copy holds only in-frame clones and misses some; the assay was immunoSEQ multiplex PCR. The sample contains about 730,000 clones, 55% to 80% of which appear only once. The source of this sequence is a woman aged 30 to 39 in good health. The sequencing sample was made of memory CD4+ T cells sorted from blood. The subset was: CD45RA-negative fraction. The chain is built from TRBV18 and TRBJ1-2; D perhaps matches TRBD1 (5 bases). For the CDR3, the DNA is TGTGCCAGCTCACCAGGGACGGATGGCTACACCTTC. This encodes CASSPGTDGYTF. The complete variable domain, with remaining parts taken from reference TRBV18 and TRBJ1-2, reads NAGVMQNPRHLVRRRGQEARLRCSPMKGHSHVYWYRQLPEEGLKFMVYLQKENIIDESGMPKERFSAEFPKEGPSILRIQQVVRGDSAAYFCASSPGTDGYTFGSGTRLTVV.